These T cell receptor beta chains were read from a single sample in a study of T cell responses to AZD1222 COVID-19 vaccine. This table comes from immunoSEQ multiplex PCR, and its TCRdb copy is limited to in-frame clones, with some not included. In the table there are fewer than 100,000 clones, around 91% of which are singletons. The source was peripheral blood, collected on day 0 of AZD1222 vaccination. The source is an adult in good health. The CDR3 runs from the conserved cysteine through the conserved F or W. Fields, in order: CDR3 length, V gene, J gene, D gene, clone size, CDR3 DNA, CDR3 protein. The D gene is left open where the match is weak. A clone size is listed for some rows: how often the clone was seen (once, few, many), or a class if it is expanded.

16,TRBV2,TRBJ2-2,-,-,TGTGCCAGCAGTGAAGAGGGGACGCTCTACACCGGGGAGCTGTTTTTT,CASSEEGTLYTGELFF
14,TRBV5-1,TRBJ1-1,-,-,TGCGCCAGCGAATTTGGGGGGGCGAGAACTGAAGCTTTCTTT,CASEFGGARTEAFF
14,TRBV6-5,TRBJ1-1,-,-,TGTGCCAGCAGCCTAAGCGGGGGCAACACTGAAGCTTTCTTT,CASSLSGGNTEAFF
13,TRBV3-1/TRBV3-2,TRBJ2-7,TRBD2,once,TGTGCCAGCAGCCAACGGGGAGGGTACGAGCAGTACTTC,CASSQRGGYEQYF
12,TRBV5-1,TRBJ1-2,TRBD1,-,TGCGCCAGCAGCTTAGGACAGGATGGCTACACCTTC,CASSLGQDGYTF
14,TRBV6-5,TRBJ1-3,-,-,TGTGCCAACTCCGACGGAAGCTCTGGAAACACCATATATTTT,CANSDGSSGNTIYF
14,TRBV3-1/TRBV3-2,TRBJ1-1,-,-,TGTGCCAGCAGCCAAGGGAATTTGGACACTGAAGCTTTCTTT,CASSQGNLDTEAFF
12,TRBV19,TRBJ1-5,-,-,TGTGCCAGTAGTATCGGAGGGGAGCCCCAGCATTTT,CASSIGGEPQHF
17,TRBV7-2,TRBJ1-3,-,-,TGTGCCAGCAGCTTAGTGGCAGGGAGAGACTCTGGAAACACCATATATTTT,CASSLVAGRDSGNTIYF
12,TRBV4-2,TRBJ2-3,TRBD2,-,TGTGCCAGCAGCCAATCGACTAGCGCGCAGTATTTT,CASSQSTSAQYF
14,TRBV30,TRBJ2-6,-,-,TGTGCCTGGAGTTATCCGCCTGGGGCCAACGTCCTGACTTTC,CAWSYPPGANVLTF
14,TRBV5-1,TRBJ1-3,-,once,TGCGCCAGCAGCTTGGGGACGGGTGGAAACACCATATATTTT,CASSLGTGGNTIYF
16,TRBV27,TRBJ1-2,-,-,TGTGCCAGCAGTTTATCGCGGGGGGGTTGGAACTATGGCTACACCTTC,CASSLSRGGWNYGYTF
15,TRBV19,TRBJ1-6,-,once,TGTGCCAGTAGTATAGGAGTAATAATCAGTTCACCCCTCCACTTT,CASSIGVIISSPLHF
13,TRBV7-3,TRBJ1-1,-,once,TGTGCCAGCAGCCGAGCGGAGAACACTGAAGCTTTCTTT,CASSRAENTEAFF
16,TRBV9,TRBJ2-3,TRBD2,large,TGTGCCAGCAGCGATTCACTAGCGGGGGGCACAGATACGCAGTATTTT,CASSDSLAGGTDTQYF
16,TRBV6-5,TRBJ1-5,-,-,TGTGCCAGCAGTTACTCGGCGATTGATGGCAATCAGCCCCAGCATTTT,CASSYSAIDGNQPQHF
15,TRBV13,TRBJ2-7,-,-,TGTGCCAGCAGCTTATTTGCGGGGGCTTCCTACGAGCAGTACTTC,CASSLFAGASYEQYF
13,TRBV2,TRBJ2-2,TRBD2,-,TGTGCCAACGCGGGGGGGCCCCGCCGGGAGCTGTTTTTT,CANAGGPRRELFF
13,TRBV6-1,TRBJ1-2,-,-,TGTGCCAGCAGTGATATGATGGCAGCTGGCTACACCTTC,CASSDMMAAGYTF
14,TRBV9,TRBJ2-1,-,-,TGTGCCAGCAGCGTAGGGGTCGGGAGCGATGAGCAGTTCTTC,CASSVGVGSDEQFF
14,TRBV5-1,TRBJ2-5,-,few,TGCGCCAGCAGCTTAGTTAGGGTTGGGGAGACCCAGTACTTC,CASSLVRVGETQYF
12,TRBV15,TRBJ1-2,-,-,TGTGCCACCAGTGTCAGGAACTATGGCTACACCTTC,CATSVRNYGYTF
15,TRBV4-1,TRBJ2-5,-,-,TGCGCCAGCAGCCCCCATGGGGTTTCCCAAGAGACCCAGTACTTC,CASSPHGVSQETQYF
12,TRBV6-6,TRBJ1-1,-,once,TGTGCCAGCAGTTTCGAGGGGAACTGGGCTTTCTTT,CASSFEGNWAFF
14,TRBV7-8,TRBJ2-3,TRBD2,once,TGTGCCAGCTGGTACGGGGGGGCCGGAGATACGCAGTATTTT,CASWYGGAGDTQYF
18,TRBV4-3,TRBJ2-2,-,-,TGCGCCAGCAGCCAAGGACCCGACTATATCCAGAACACCGGGGAGCTGTTTTTT,CASSQGPDYIQNTGELFF
17,TRBV9,TRBJ2-5,TRBD2,-,TGTGCCAGCAGCGCGGGACTAGCGGGGATAATACAAGAGACCCAGTACTTC,CASSAGLAGIIQETQYF
15,TRBV4-3,TRBJ2-5,-,-,TGCGCCAGCAGCCAAGGGTATTTAGTGCAAGAGACCCAGTACTTC,CASSQGYLVQETQYF
15,TRBV5-1,TRBJ1-6,-,-,TGCGCCAGCAGCTTGGCAGAGGGTTTAAGTTCACCCCTCCACTTT,CASSLAEGLSSPLHF
16,TRBV21-1,TRBJ1-2,-,-,TGTGCCAGCAGCAAAGGTCATTCAGGGATAAACTATGGCTACACCTTC,CASSKGHSGINYGYTF
15,TRBV11-2,TRBJ1-2,TRBD1,-,TGTGCCAGCAGACCCTCTGGGAGGGACAGACTCGGCTACACCTTC,CASRPSGRDRLGYTF
14,TRBV12-5,TRBJ2-1,TRBD1,-,TGTGCTAGTGGCCTACAGGGGCTTGGGGATGAGCAGTTCTTC,CASGLQGLGDEQFF
16,TRBV7-3,TRBJ1-6,TRBD1,-,TGTGTCAGGACCTTCGGGACAGGGTTTGATAATTCACCCCTCCACTTT,CVRTFGTGFDNSPLHF
13,TRBV19,TRBJ2-5,-,-,TGTGCCAGTAGTATTGAGGGGGAAGGGACCCAGTACTTC,CASSIEGEGTQYF
13,TRBV3-1/TRBV3-2,TRBJ2-7,-,once,TGTGCCAGCAGCCCTGGGGTGGCCTACGAGCAGTACTTC,CASSPGVAYEQYF
11,TRBV20-1,TRBJ2-1,-,-,TGCAGTGCTTGGACTCCTAATGAGCAGTTCTTC,CSAWTPNEQFF
14,TRBV6-5,TRBJ2-7,-,-,TGTGCCAGCAGTTACTCAGGGATATACTACGAGCAGTACTTC,CASSYSGIYYEQYF
15,TRBV10-3,TRBJ1-6,-,-,TGTGCCATCAGTGACGGGCCCACAGACCGTTCACCCCTCCACTTT,CAISDGPTDRSPLHF
16,TRBV7-3,TRBJ1-1,-,-,TGTGCCAGCAGCTTATTTGGGACAAGAATGAACACTGAAGCTTTCTTT,CASSLFGTRMNTEAFF
14,TRBV19,TRBJ1-5,-,-,TGTGCCAGTCGATCGGGGGGATCCCATCAGCCCCAGCATTTT,CASRSGGSHQPQHF
15,TRBV5-1,TRBJ2-3,TRBD2,-,TGCGCCAGCAGCTCTAGCGGGGGGACGACAGATACGCAGTATTTT,CASSSSGGTTDTQYF
12,TRBV21-1,TRBJ1-1,-,-,TGTGCCAGCGGTCGTCGGGACACTGAAGCTTTCTTT,CASGRRDTEAFF
15,TRBV9,TRBJ2-3,-,-,TGTGCCAGCAGCGTAGGACCCCGGTGGACAGATACGCAGTATTTT,CASSVGPRWTDTQYF
14,TRBV5-4,TRBJ1-2,TRBD1,-,TGTGCCAGCAGCCCAGGGGGACAGACCTATGGCTACACCTTC,CASSPGGQTYGYTF
16,TRBV11-2,TRBJ2-1,-,-,TGTGCCAGCAGTTTGCACCTAGAGGGGGACAACAATGAGCAGTTCTTC,CASSLHLEGDNNEQFF
14,TRBV19,TRBJ2-7,-,-,TGTGCCAGTAGTAGTACACCGAACTCCTACGAGCAGTACTTC,CASSSTPNSYEQYF
15,TRBV5-5,TRBJ2-1,TRBD2,once,TGTGCCAGCAGCTCGAGGACTAGCGGGGTTAATGAGCAGTTCTTC,CASSSRTSGVNEQFF
15,TRBV7-9,TRBJ2-7,TRBD2,-,TGTGCCAGCAGCTTAGGACTAGCGGGGGTCTACGAGCAGTACTTC,CASSLGLAGVYEQYF